Listed here are 12 T cell receptor beta chains from one sample, sequenced in a study of T cell repertoires in cytomegalovirus infection (dated by TCRdb to between 2018 and 2020). TCRdb shows the sequencer as Illumina HiSeq 1500. TCRdb ran its own pipeline on the public reads, namely fastp trimming at Q25 and MiXCR clone calling, and kept in-frame beta chains. Duplicate CDR3 protein sequences are folded into a single record with the most common DNA and genes. In this sample the table shows 490,000 or so distinct CDR3 sequences, around 10% of which occur a single time. The ten most abundant clones make up more than 8.5% of the sample. The sequenced sample consisted of PBMCs. The source of these receptors is a human donor in good health (CMV status not recorded). Some clones in this sample may be carry-over from other donors' samples.

The table lists this clonotype with many counts. The J gene is TRBJ2-3, the V gene TRBV19, with 7 bases lining up with TRBD1. The germline CDR1 and CDR2 sequences are LNHDA and SQIVND (reference sequence). The CDR3 is made up of 19 amino acids. With 5 bases clipped from V and 1 base from J, the junction kept 18 bases outside the gene matches. CDR3 region: CASSPTGRTPLAGTDTQYF. The CDR3 coding sequence is TGTGCCAGTAGTCCGACAGGGAGAACTCCCTTAGCTGGCACAGATACGCAGTATTTT.

At least ten counts were recorded for this clonotype. The V gene is TRBV11-2, the J gene TRBJ1-6; 11 bases are shared with TRBD1. This CDR3 contains 15 residues. J gave up 9 bases and V 6 bases, and 7 bases lay outside the gene matches. Germline V lookup: CDR1 SGHAT, CDR2 FQNNGV. This CDR3 reads CASRRDRGIISPLHF. The CDR3 nucleotides read TGTGCCAGCAGAAGGGACAGGGGGATAATTTCACCCCTCCACTTT.

There are a few counts of this clonotype. The chain employs TRBV29-1 and TRBJ1-3, with 7 positions matching TRBD1. The V segment lost 7 bases and the J segment 0 bases; nucleotides outside the gene matches: 9. The CDR3 is 15 residues long. The V gene's germline CDR1 is SQVTM and CDR2 ANQGSEA. The CDR3 DNA sequence: TGCAGCGCCAGGACAGGATCCCTCTCTGGAAACACCATATATTTT. It encodes CSARTGSLSGNTIYF.

This clonotype was recorded at least ten times. The chain links TRBV4-1 to TRBJ1-2; D gene uncertain. Trimming took off 2 bases at V and 5 bases at J, with 6 bases between the two ends. Looked up from germline, CDR1 is MGHRA and CDR2 is YSYEKL. The CDR3 has 12 residues. The CDR3 loop is CASSQPSYGYTF. DNA of the CDR3: TGCGCCAGCAGCCAACCCTCGTATGGCTACACCTTC.

Details on this clonotype: A much more abundant neighbour one base away suggests this may be a read error. The rearrangement uses TRBV7-9 and TRBJ2-7; a weak D match, TRBD1 (5 bases). CDR1 SEHNR and CDR2 FQNEAQ come from the germline V gene (reference sequence). This CDR3 contains 12 residues. Trimming stripped 5 bases from V and 5 bases from J, with 10 bases between. The CDR3 nucleotides are TGTGCCAGCAGCCGCTACAGGAACGAGCAGTACTTC. Its translation: CASSRYRNEQYF.

This clonotype has a count of ten or more. V usage is TRBV7-8 and J usage is TRBJ2-7; D is uncertain. Per the germline V gene, CDR1 is SGHVS and CDR2 is FQNEAQ. V lost 8 bases and J lost 2, with 13 bases in between. The CDR3 is 13 residues long. CDR3 bases: TGTGCCAGCCAGGAGCAGTATACCTACGAGCAGTACTTC. Protein sequence: CASQEQYTYEQYF.

This clonotype was recorded many times. The V and J genes are TRBV3-1 and TRBJ2-1; D is perhaps TRBD2 (5 bases). V was shortened by 2 bases and J by 4 bases, with 6 bases between the two germline ends. This CDR3 region has 13 residues. Germline CDR1 LGHDT, CDR2 YNNKEL (reference sequence). The CDR3 nucleotides read TGTGCCAGCAGCCAACGGGGTTACAATGAGCAGTTCTTC. Translated, it gives CASSQRGYNEQFF.

The chain carries TRBV30 and TRBJ1-6; 9 positions match TRBD1. The junction had 2 bases not matched to a gene; V was cut back by 4 bases and J by 7 bases. The CDR3 contains 13 residues. In germline, CDR1 is GTSNPN, CDR2 SVGIG (reference sequence). The DNA for the CDR3 is TGTGCCTGGACGGGACAGGGAAATTCACCCCTCCACTTT. It translates to CAWTGQGNSPLHF. The complete variable domain, with remaining parts taken from reference TRBV30 and TRBJ1-6, reads SQTIHQWPATLVQPVGSPLSLECTVEGTSNPNLYWYRQAAGRGLQLLFYSVGIGQISSEVPQNLSASRPQDRQFILSSKKLLLSDSGFYLCAWTGQGNSPLHFGNGTRLTVT.

This clonotype was recorded once. V is TRBV19 and J is TRBJ2-7; TRBD1 matches 9 bases. The length of the CDR3 is 14 residues. J lost 4 bases, V lost 3 bases, and 4 bases had no gene match. CDR1 is LNHDA, CDR2 SQIVND, per germline (reference sequence). CDR3 amino acids: CASSMSDRGYEQYF. CDR3 DNA: TGTGCCAGTAGTATGTCGGACAGGGGTTACGAGCAGTACTTC.

The table lists this clonotype with many counts. This chain connects TRBV7-8 to TRBJ2-7; 9 nucleotides match TRBD1. V lost 5 bases and J lost 4; bases outside the gene matches: 6. The CDR3 extends over 14 amino acids. CDR1 is SGHVS, CDR2 FQNEAQ, per germline. DNA for the CDR3: TGTGCCAGCAGCCCGGGACAGGGTGTATACGAGCAGTACTTC. It translates to CASSPGQGVYEQYF.

The sample holds many counts of this clonotype. The CDR3 sequence: CATSTRLGIYEQYF. The DNA of the CDR3 is TGTGCCACCAGCACCAGACTAGGGATCTACGAGCAGTACTTC. The chain has TRBV15 and TRBJ2-7; D is perhaps TRBD2 (6 bases). There are 14 residues in the CDR3. CDR1 is LNHNV and CDR2 is YYDKDF in the germline V gene (reference sequence). V shed 4 bases and J shed 3 bases, with 13 bases lying between them.

This clonotype was seen many times. The chain is built from TRBV7-6 and TRBJ2-7; 11 bases are a match to TRBD1. CDR3 length equals 15 residues. CDR1 and CDR2 (germline): SGHVS, FNYEAQ. V trimming: 4 bases; J trimming: 3 bases; junction bases outside the gene matches: 5. CDR3: CASSSPGQGDYEQYF. CDR3 nucleotides: TGTGCCAGCAGCTCTCCGGGACAGGGGGACTACGAGCAGTACTTC.